This passage covers 24 T cell receptor beta chains from one sample sequenced in a study of technical replicates of blood from a handful of donors. This table comes from immunoSEQ multiplex PCR, and its TCRdb copy is limited to in-frame clones, with some not included. The sample lists tens of thousands of clones; 95% to 98% were seen once. Sequencing was done on a sample of T cells isolated from PBMCs. The receptor source for this set is a human donor in good health.

This chain uses TRBV7-9 with TRBJ2-7, with D hard to call. The CDR3 is 17 residues long. Deletions cut 1 base from V and 2 bases from J, with 18 bases between. Per germline, CDR1 SEHNR and CDR2 FQNEAQ (reference sequence). Here the CDR3 reads CASSLVAVGDFAYEQYF. The CDR3, as DNA: TGTGCCAGCAGCTTAGTCGCAGTCGGCGACTTCGCCTACGAGCAGTACTTC.

The chain links TRBV7-6 to TRBJ1-1; D is ambiguous. The CDR3 contains 16 residues. CDR1 SGHVS and CDR2 FNYEAQ come from the germline V gene. Trimming removed 5 bases from V and 0 bases from J, with 16 bases in between. The CDR3 DNA follows: TGTGCCAGCAGCCTAACACTAGACGGGGTGAACACTGAAGCTTTCTTT. Translated, it gives CASSLTLDGVNTEAFF.

V and J are TRBV6-5 and TRBJ2-1; a weak D match, TRBD1 (6 bases). The CDR3 totals 15 residues. V lost 7 bases and J 7 bases, leaving 20 bases between the germline ends. Germline assignment: CDR1 MNHEY and CDR2 SVGAGI. CDR3 residues: CASNPSWGRMNEQFF. The CDR3 DNA reads TGTGCCAGCAACCCTTCCTGGGGGCGCATGAATGAGCAGTTCTTC.

V usage is TRBV2 and J usage is TRBJ1-5; 7 bases match TRBD1. The CDR3 spans 16 residues. The V segment lost 2 bases and the J segment 4 bases; nucleotides outside the gene matches: 8. Germline loops: CDR1 SNHLY, CDR2 FYNNEI. The CDR3: CASSEQGQLSNQPQHF. CDR3 in DNA: TGTGCCAGCAGTGAACAGGGACAGCTTTCTAATCAGCCCCAGCATTTT.

The chain is built from TRBV19 and TRBJ1-1; 10 bases line up with TRBD1. Germline lookup yields CDR1 LNHDA and CDR2 SQIVND (reference sequence). The length of the CDR3 is 18 residues. J gave up 4 bases and V 4 bases, and 15 bases lay outside the gene matches. CDR3 amino acids: CASSTSPGQGFMGTEAFF. The CDR3 DNA is TGTGCCAGTAGTACCTCCCCGGGACAGGGGTTTATGGGCACTGAAGCTTTCTTT.

This sequence joins TRBV28 and TRBJ1-5; 8 nucleotides align to TRBD1. After removal of 5 bases from V and 2 bases from J, the junction contained 14 bases not matched to a gene. CDR1 is MDHEN, CDR2 SYDVKM, per germline. The CDR3 totals 18 residues. CDR3 sequence: CASSPQGAQWGGNQPQHF. The CDR3 region has the DNA TGTGCCAGCAGTCCCCAGGGGGCCCAGTGGGGCGGCAATCAGCCCCAGCATTTT.

This chain uses TRBV9 with TRBJ2-7, with 7 bases aligning to TRBD1. The CDR3 is made up of 14 amino acids. Trimming removed 4 bases from V and 5 bases from J; junction bases left unmatched: 9. Per the germline V gene, CDR1 is SGDLS and CDR2 is YYNGEE. CDR3 amino acids: CASSPGQTPHEQYF. The CDR3, as DNA: TGTGCCAGCAGCCCGGGACAGACTCCCCACGAGCAGTACTTC.

The V call is TRBV6-5, the J call TRBJ2-1, with TRBD2 matching over 8 bases. V was pared by 0 bases and J by 3 bases, with 4 bases of the junction left unmatched. Germline V lookup: CDR1 MNHEY, CDR2 SVGAGI. The CDR3 has 16 residues. The CDR3 reads CASSYSKTSVYNEQFF. The CDR3 nucleotides read TGTGCCAGCAGTTACTCGAAGACTAGCGTCTACAATGAGCAGTTCTTC.

V is TRBV6-6 and J is TRBJ1-1; the D is unclear. Germline assignment: CDR1 MNHNY and CDR2 SVGAGI (reference sequence). With 6 bases removed from V and 7 bases from J, the gap between germline ends came to 15 bases. CDR3 length equals 13 residues. The CDR3 sequence is CASSPGSYREAFF. The CDR3 DNA reads TGTGCCAGCAGCCCAGGATCCTACCGTGAAGCTTTCTTT.

The count of this clone is one. This chain uses TRBV4-1 with TRBJ2-2; the D is unclear. Trimming removed 1 base from V and 4 bases from J, with 7 bases in between. The V gene's germline CDR1 is MGHRA and CDR2 YSYEKL. The CDR3 is made up of 14 amino acids. CDR3 region: CASSQGQFTGELFF. CDR3 sequence (DNA): TGCGCCAGCAGCCAAGGGCAATTCACCGGGGAGCTGTTTTTT.

This chain uses TRBV30 with TRBJ2-1; D may be TRBD2 (5 bases). CDR3 length equals 16 residues. V was pared by 3 bases and J by 4 bases, with 19 bases between. Germline loops: CDR1 GTSNPN, CDR2 SVGIG (reference sequence). The CDR3 DNA reads as TGTGCCTGGAGCCGAATCCATACCGGGAAATACAATGAGCAGTTCTTC. It specifies CAWSRIHTGKYNEQFF.

This sequence joins TRBV27 and TRBJ2-3, with TRBD1 matching over 7 bases. The ends lost 9 bases at V and 2 bases at J; junction bases unmatched: 5. Germline CDR1 reads MNHEY; CDR2 reads SMNVEV (reference sequence). The CDR3 contains 13 residues. The DNA for the CDR3 is TGTGCCAGTTGCGAGGGGGCCACAGATACGCAGTATTTT. Protein: CASCEGATDTQYF.

This clone has just one count. The chain joins TRBV5-1 to TRBJ1-1; D is uncertain. Trimming removed 2 bases from V and 3 bases from J, with 5 bases in between. Per germline, CDR1 SGHRS and CDR2 YFSETQ. The CDR3 runs to 12 residues. This chain's CDR3 is CASSFRDTEAFF. CDR3 nucleotide sequence: TGCGCCAGCAGCTTTCGGGACACTGAAGCTTTCTTT.

V gene TRBV7-9 combines with J gene TRBJ1-5, with unresolved D. V lost 4 bases and J 4 bases, leaving 5 bases between the germline ends. CDR3 length: 12 residues. CDR1 is SEHNR and CDR2 is FQNEAQ in the germline V gene (reference sequence). The CDR3: CASSSLNQPQHF. The CDR3 DNA reads TGTGCCAGCAGCTCGTTGAATCAGCCCCAGCATTTT.

This chain links TRBV11-2 with TRBJ2-2; TRBD2 matches 8 bases. The germline V gene has CDR1 SGHAT and CDR2 FQNNGV. V dropped 4 bases and J dropped 5; count of bases not matched to a gene: 15. The length of the CDR3 is 18 residues. The CDR3 DNA follows: TGTGCCAGCAGCTCCTCACCCTATAGCGGGATAGGAACCGGGGAGCTGTTTTTT. This gives the protein CASSSSPYSGIGTGELFF.

This sequence joins TRBV13 and TRBJ2-3, with 12 nucleotides matching TRBD1. The junction had 3 bases not matched to a gene; V was cut back by 5 bases and J by 0 bases. The CDR3 sequence is 16 residues long. CDR1 is PRHDT and CDR2 is FYEKMQ in the germline V gene (reference sequence). For the CDR3, the DNA is TGTGCCAGCAGCCCGGGACAGGGGGCGAGCACAGATACGCAGTATTTT. It encodes CASSPGQGASTDTQYF.

V usage is TRBV7-8 and J usage is TRBJ1-2, with 10 bases matching TRBD1. Germline-derived CDR1 and CDR2 are SGHVS and FQNEAQ. This CDR3 contains 14 residues. V lost 5 bases, J lost 5 bases, and 5 bases stayed unmatched. The CDR3 coding sequence is TGTGCCAGCAGCCAGGGACAGGGGCTTTATGGCTACACCTTC. It encodes CASSQGQGLYGYTF.

V is TRBV2 and J is TRBJ1-5; the match to TRBD1 covers 8 bases. There are 15 residues in the CDR3. CDR1 and CDR2 from the germline V gene are SNHLY and FYNNEI. Trimming cost V 3 bases and J 1 base; bases outside gene matches: 2. CDR3 sequence (DNA): TGTGCCAGCAGTGAGGACAGGGTGAGCAATCAGCCCCAGCATTTT. Its protein is CASSEDRVSNQPQHF. The whole variable domain, remainder taken from reference TRBV2 and TRBJ1-5, is EPEVTQTPSHQVTQMGQEVILRCVPISNHLYFYWYRQILGQKVEFLVSFYNNEISEKSEIFDDQFSVERPDGSNFTLKIRSTKLEDSAMYFCASSEDRVSNQPQHFGDGTRLSIL.

This chain links TRBV6-5 with TRBJ1-4, with D possibly TRBD1 on 6 matching bases. V shed 0 bases and J shed 7 bases, with 15 bases lying between them. Germline loops: CDR1 MNHEY, CDR2 SVGAGI. The CDR3 is made up of 16 amino acids. Here the CDR3 reads CASSYSLVGAGEKLFF. The CDR3 coding sequence is TGTGCCAGCAGTTACTCGTTGGTGGGGGCAGGTGAAAAACTGTTTTTT.

The chain has TRBV6-6 and TRBJ1-1; D ambiguous. Trimming stripped 4 bases from V and 0 bases from J, with 9 bases between. The length of the CDR3 is 14 residues. Looked up from germline, CDR1 is MNHNY and CDR2 is SVGAGI (reference sequence). The CDR3 loop is CASSSGKMNTEAFF. The CDR3 nucleotides are TGTGCCAGCAGTTCCGGGAAGATGAACACTGAAGCTTTCTTT.

This chain uses TRBV5-1 with TRBJ2-1; no clear D gene. Trimming removed 0 bases from V and 8 bases from J, with 12 bases in between. The germline V gene encodes CDR1 SGHRS and CDR2 YFSETQ. This CDR3 is built from 14 residues. The CDR3 loop reads CASSLEWSGDEQFF. CDR3 sequence (DNA): TGCGCCAGCAGCTTGGAATGGTCGGGTGATGAGCAGTTCTTC. Using reference TRBV5-1 and TRBJ2-1 for the parts outside the CDR3, the full variable domain is KAGVTQTPRYLIKTRGQQVTLSCSPISGHRSVSWYQQTPGQGLQFLFEYFSETQRNKGNFPGRFSGRQFSNSRSEMNVSTLELGDSALYLCASSLEWSGDEQFFGPGTRLTVL.

V gene TRBV5-4 combines with J gene TRBJ2-7, with 12 bases that match TRBD2. CDR3 length: 15 residues. V trimming: 4 bases; J trimming: 7 bases; junction bases outside the gene matches: 9. Germline loops: CDR1 SGHNT, CDR2 YYREEE (reference sequence). CDR3 loop: CASSATLAGGREQYF. The CDR3 DNA is TGTGCCAGCAGCGCGACCCTAGCGGGAGGGAGGGAGCAGTACTTC.

This chain links TRBV11-3 with TRBJ2-3; D possibly corresponds to TRBD1 (5 bases). There are 19 residues in the CDR3. Germline loops: CDR1 SGHNT, CDR2 YENEEA. The ends were cut back, 4 bases at V and 0 bases at J, with 23 bases in the middle. The CDR3 nucleotides are TGTGCCAGCAGCTACTCAAGGACATTCCCGGTCGATAGCACAGATACGCAGTATTTT. Amino acids: CASSYSRTFPVDSTDTQYF.

J is TRBJ2-7 and V is TRBV23-1; 8 nucleotides line up with TRBD1. TRBV23-1 is filed as an ORF, its function uncertain. There are 15 residues in the CDR3. Unmatched junction bases numbered 4, after V lost 2 bases and J lost 1 base. CDR3 in amino acids: CASSQDRGSSYEQYF. The CDR3 region has the DNA TGCGCCAGCAGTCAAGACAGGGGAAGTTCCTACGAGCAGTACTTC.